This TCR beta chain was identified in a study of blood T cells in healthy people across ages. Donation came from healthy Caucasian individuals in Russia who were aged roughly 6 to 95. Isolated per sample were at least 6.5 million PBMCs. Then a second PCR, running roughly 7 to 11 cycles, was carried out with a sample-barcoded 5' primer and a J-beta primer mix. From the 5' RACE reads, TCRdb called clonotypes with MiXCR, one entry per CDR3 protein. Of more than 700,000 distinct CDR3 sequences in the sample, about 47% were seen once. This clonotype was recorded once. Sample: blood. This TCR came from a man older than 75 in good health.

As DNA, the CDR3 is TGTGCCAGCAGCGTAGTGTCTAGCGAGGCCTATGGCTACACCTTC. It yields the protein CASSVVSSEAYGYTF. This chain joins TRBV9 and TRBJ1-2; no firm D call. Per the germline V gene, CDR1 is SGDLS and CDR2 is YYNGEE. V was trimmed by 0 bases and J by 4 bases, leaving 13 bases between them. The CDR3 has 15 residues.